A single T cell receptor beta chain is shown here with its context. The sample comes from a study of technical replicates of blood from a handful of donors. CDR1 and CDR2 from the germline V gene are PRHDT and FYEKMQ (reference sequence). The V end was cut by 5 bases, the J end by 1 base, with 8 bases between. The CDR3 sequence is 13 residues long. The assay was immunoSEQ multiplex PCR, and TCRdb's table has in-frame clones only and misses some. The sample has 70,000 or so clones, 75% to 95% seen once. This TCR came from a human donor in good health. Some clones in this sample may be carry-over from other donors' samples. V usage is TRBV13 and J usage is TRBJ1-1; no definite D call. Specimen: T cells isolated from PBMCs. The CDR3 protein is CASSVSGNTEAFF. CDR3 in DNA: TGTGCCAGCAGCGTGTCGGGGAACACTGAAGCTTTCTTT.